The present entry profiles one T cell receptor beta chain with its context. Its antigen is not identified. It was RNA transcripts that yielded the amplified TCR beta CDR3 regions. When the TCR CDR3 underwent first-round RT-PCR, the HTBI primer set was used. TCRdb reprocessed the multiplex PCR reads with MiXCR, giving one entry per CDR3 protein. Seen here are hundreds of thousands of distinct CDR3 sequences, roughly 40% observed once, and the top ten hold 8% to 9%. The sample comes from a study of T cells in Graves' hyperthyroidism and ophthalmopathy. Study at large: The blood sample was taken at first diagnosis, before treatment began.

Newly diagnosed patients aged 18 to 65 had hyperthyroidism of under 2 months' duration. The V gene's germline CDR1 is DFQATT and CDR2 SNEGSKA (reference sequence). The CDR3 contains 12 residues. The trim removed 1 base at V and 7 bases at J, leaving 2 bases unmatched. Regarding the study as a whole: Most clonotypes expanded in thyroid above 0.001 were likewise present in blood.

Sequenced input: blood. The gene calls are TRBV20-1 and TRBJ2-7, with 9 nucleotides matching TRBD2. This TCR was recovered from a young man with Graves' hyperthyroidism. The CDR3 loop reads CSARALAGEQYF. The DNA for the CDR3 is TGCAGTGCTAGAGCCCTAGCGGGGGAGCAGTACTTC.